This entry features one T cell receptor (beta chain) sequence. The antigen remains unidentified. Germline loops: CDR1 MDHEN, CDR2 SYDVKM. The CDR3 covers 15 residues. Generation of TCR beta cDNA was performed by 5'RACE template switching incorporating UMIs. Each CDR3 protein gets one entry in TCRdb, which reprocessed the 5' RACE reads and gives no DNA. The sample has under 3,500 distinct CDR3 sequences, and its top ten clones hold roughly 90%. These data belong to a study of T cells expressing NK-cell markers. General study findings and limits: It remained uncertain whether the expanded NKG2C+ T cell clones were specific for HCMV antigens. The CD3+CD56-NKG2C+ fraction of several donors was also led by these clonotypes. In about 6 donors, dominant CD3+CD56+NKG2C+ clones formed about 1.0-7.0% of CD8+ cells.

The rearrangement uses TRBV28 and TRBJ2-6; the TCRdb call, TRBD1, lacks DNA for checking. This receptor was taken from a man between 18 and 69 years old in good health. Specimen: blood T cells: a sorted CD56 or NKG2C T cell subset, CD4+ or CD8+ T cells, or bulk PBMC T cells (not recorded which). CDR3 sequence reads: CASGRVGAGANVLTF.